This T cell receptor beta chain was obtained from a study of cytomegalovirus exposure and HLA in healthy donors. Study overall: The 100 to 150 validation repertoires matched the 600 to 700 first-cohort repertoires in platform, a later analysis reported.

Trimming left V 3 bases short and J 3 bases short, with 2 bases between. In germline, CDR1 is MDHEN, CDR2 SYDVKM. This CDR3 is built from 11 residues. Study conclusions and caveats: The investigators catalogued 164 TCR beta chains as cytomegalovirus-associated. A few chains tied to CMV proved CMV antigen-specific in vitro.

The table came from immunoSEQ multiplex PCR; TCRdb's copy has only in-frame clones and leaves some out. The sample yields about 98,000 clones, more than 75% seen once. Notes on this clone: Antigen: not known.

Sequencing input: PBMCs. This TCR was sampled from a man younger than 35 in good health and CMV-seropositive. The chain recombines TRBV28 with TRBJ1-1; no reliable D call. CDR3: CASSFDTEAFF. CDR3 nucleotides: TGTGCCAGCAGTTTCGACACTGAAGCTTTCTTT.